Below, 7 T cell receptor beta chains from the same sample are listed, as sequenced in a study of cytomegalovirus exposure and HLA in healthy donors. PCR was performed using 60 Vbeta and 13 Jbeta primers. The repertoire was sequenced with immunoSEQ multiplex PCR; TCRdb's copy has only in-frame clones and lacks some. The table has 95,000 to 130,000 clones, 9% to 10% seen once. Sequenced: PBMCs. Receptors were obtained from a man aged 25 to 40 in good health and CMV-seronegative.

A few counts support this clone. The chain employs TRBV5-4 and TRBJ2-7, with D maybe TRBD1 (6 bases). Germline loops: CDR1 SGHNT, CDR2 YYREEE (reference sequence). Trimming removed 0 bases at V and 4 bases at J, with 17 bases between. There are 16 residues in the CDR3. The CDR3 is CASSLATAGAQYEQYF. Here the CDR3 DNA reads TGTGCCAGCAGCTTGGCCACGGCAGGGGCACAATACGAGCAGTACTTC.

CDR3 bases: TGTGCCTGGAGAGCCCTGGGGGACAGGAGCAATCAGCCCCAGCATTTT. Amino acid sequence: CAWRALGDRSNQPQHF. The chain has TRBV30 and TRBJ1-5; TRBD1 matches at 8 bases. J lost 1 base, V lost 3 bases, and 8 bases had no gene match. Germline CDR1 and CDR2: GTSNPN and SVGIG (reference sequence). There are 16 residues in the CDR3.

The chain joins TRBV7-2 to TRBJ2-4; the match to TRBD1 covers 12 bases. The CDR3 totals 17 residues. Germline CDR1 and CDR2: SGHTA and FQGNSA. The ends lost 6 bases at V and 7 bases at J; junction bases unmatched: 13. The CDR3 loop reads CASSSRAWDRGLNIQYF. CDR3 nucleotide sequence: TGTGCCAGCAGTTCGAGGGCATGGGACAGGGGGCTTAACATTCAGTACTTC. The full variable domain, rest sourced from reference TRBV7-2 and TRBJ2-4, is GAGVSQSPSNKVTEKGKDVELRCDPISGHTALYWYRQSLGQGLEFLIYFQGNSAPDKSGLPSDRFSAERTGGSVSTLTIQRTQQEDSAVYLCASSSRAWDRGLNIQYFGAGTRLSVL.

The chain has TRBV5-4 and TRBJ1-4; the D gene is possibly TRBD1 (5 bases). The germline V gene has CDR1 SGHNT and CDR2 YYREEE (reference sequence). There are 15 residues in the CDR3. V was shortened by 4 bases and J by 5 bases, with 15 bases between the two germline ends. CDR3 coding DNA: TGTGCCAGCAGCGACACAGGAAGAACAAATGAAAAACTGTTTTTT. Its translation is CASSDTGRTNEKLFF.

This chain connects TRBV5-4 to TRBJ2-7; TRBD1 aligns across 11 bases. The CDR3 runs 15 residues. Trimming removed 4 bases from V and 3 bases from J; junction bases left unmatched: 6. Per germline, CDR1 SGHNT and CDR2 YYREEE (reference sequence). CDR3 loop: CASSEGQGENYEQYF. DNA for the CDR3: TGTGCCAGCAGCGAGGGACAGGGGGAAAACTACGAGCAGTACTTC.

This clone was counted a few times. The chain is built from TRBV4-3 and TRBJ2-7; 8 nucleotides align to TRBD1. The CDR3 loop spans 14 amino acids. The junction had 4 bases not matched to a gene; V was cut back by 3 bases and J by 3 bases. Per the germline V gene, CDR1 is LGHNA and CDR2 is YSLEER. In DNA form, the CDR3 reads TGCGCCAGCAGCCACCGGGACAGGAACTACGAGCAGTACTTC. This codes for CASSHRDRNYEQYF.

This clone was recorded a few times. CDR3 sequence: CAWSVQDGQPQHF. In DNA form, the CDR3 reads TGTGCCTGGAGTGTACAGGACGGTCAGCCCCAGCATTTT. The chain recombines TRBV30 with TRBJ1-5, with D perhaps matching TRBD1 (5 bases). V was cut by 0 bases and J by 6 bases, with 9 bases left in between. Germline lookup yields CDR1 GTSNPN and CDR2 SVGIG (reference sequence). The CDR3 is 13 amino acids.